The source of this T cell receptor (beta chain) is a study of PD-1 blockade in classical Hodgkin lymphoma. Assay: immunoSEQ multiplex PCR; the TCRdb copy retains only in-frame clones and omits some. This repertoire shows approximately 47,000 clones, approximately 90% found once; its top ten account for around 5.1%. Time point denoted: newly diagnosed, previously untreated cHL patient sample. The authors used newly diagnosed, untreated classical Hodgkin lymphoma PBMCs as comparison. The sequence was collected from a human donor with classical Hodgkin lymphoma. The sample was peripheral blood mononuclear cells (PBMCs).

CDR3 DNA: TGTGCCAGTAGTTTAGCGAACCACTACGAGCAGTACTTC. As protein: CASSLANHYEQYF. The rearrangement uses TRBV19 and TRBJ2-7, with D maybe TRBD2 (5 bases). The CDR3 length is 13 residues. V was cut by 5 bases and J by 3 bases, with 11 bases left in between. Germline V lookup: CDR1 LNHDA, CDR2 SQIVND (reference sequence).